This T cell receptor (beta chain) was retrieved from a study of human thymus T cells. V lost 2 bases and J 7 bases, leaving 14 bases between the germline ends. CDR1 is SGHTA and CDR2 is FQGNSA in the germline V gene. This CDR3 contains 14 residues. The study used thymus tissue resected during corrective heart surgery. Assay used: immunoSEQ multiplex PCR; TCRdb lists only in-frame clones, some missing. This sample yields about 78,000 clones, of which 90% to 98% are seen a single time; 0.025% to 0.035% belongs to the top ten. V gene TRBV7-2 combines with J gene TRBJ1-1; TRBD1 might be the D (5 bases). The clonotype originates from a boy less than two years old with a congenital heart defect but otherwise immunologically healthy. Sequencing was performed on thymus tissue. Written as DNA, the CDR3 is TGTGCCAGCAGCTTACAGGGAGAGCAATTTGAAGCTTTCTTT. Translating it yields CASSLQGEQFEAFF.